This TCR beta chain comes out of a study of blood T cell repertoires in COVID-19. Study at large: Sites in the United States, Italy and Spain provided acute and convalescent COVID-19 samples. In each case, the material was cDNA or gDNA derived from T cells, B-cell-depleted T cells, or PBMCs.

Enrolled through a virtual design, the participants were between about 18 and 100 years of age and came from some 26 US areas. Grouping used clinical history reported by participants in a survey and questionnaire. The CDR3 is 15 residues long. Germline CDR1 is LNHDA and CDR2 is SQIVND (reference sequence). The trim removed 4 bases at V and 7 bases at J, leaving 9 bases unmatched. TCRdb's table, derived via immunoSEQ multiplex PCR, lists solely in-frame clones and lacks some. The repertoire holds about 310,000 clones, with around 84% as singletons. The J gene is TRBJ1-5, the V gene TRBV19; 8 positions agree with TRBD1. The receptor was isolated from a woman aged 25-40 years who had been exposed to COVID-19. Sequenced material: PBMCs or T cells enriched from blood (not recorded which). CDR3: CASSTSGGGRQPQHF. The CDR3 nucleotides read TGTGCCAGTAGTACCTCAGGGGGCGGACGGCAGCCCCAGCATTTT.